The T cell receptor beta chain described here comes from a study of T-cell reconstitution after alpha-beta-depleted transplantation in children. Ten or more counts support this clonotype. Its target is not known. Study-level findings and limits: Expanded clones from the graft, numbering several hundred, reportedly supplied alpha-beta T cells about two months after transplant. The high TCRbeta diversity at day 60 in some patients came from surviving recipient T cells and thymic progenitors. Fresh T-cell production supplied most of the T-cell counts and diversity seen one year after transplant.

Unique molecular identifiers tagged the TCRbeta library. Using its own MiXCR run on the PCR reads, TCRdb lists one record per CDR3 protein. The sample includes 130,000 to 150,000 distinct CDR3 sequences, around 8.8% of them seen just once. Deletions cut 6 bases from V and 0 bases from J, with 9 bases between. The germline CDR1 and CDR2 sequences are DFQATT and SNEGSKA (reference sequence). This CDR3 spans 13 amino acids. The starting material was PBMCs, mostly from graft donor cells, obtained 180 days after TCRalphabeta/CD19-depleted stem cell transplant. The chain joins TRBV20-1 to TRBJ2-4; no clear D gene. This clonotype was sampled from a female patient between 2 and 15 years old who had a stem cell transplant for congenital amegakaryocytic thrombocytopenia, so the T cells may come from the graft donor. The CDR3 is CSARRLAKNIQYF. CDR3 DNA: TGCAGTGCCCGTCGGCTAGCCAAAAACATTCAGTACTTC.